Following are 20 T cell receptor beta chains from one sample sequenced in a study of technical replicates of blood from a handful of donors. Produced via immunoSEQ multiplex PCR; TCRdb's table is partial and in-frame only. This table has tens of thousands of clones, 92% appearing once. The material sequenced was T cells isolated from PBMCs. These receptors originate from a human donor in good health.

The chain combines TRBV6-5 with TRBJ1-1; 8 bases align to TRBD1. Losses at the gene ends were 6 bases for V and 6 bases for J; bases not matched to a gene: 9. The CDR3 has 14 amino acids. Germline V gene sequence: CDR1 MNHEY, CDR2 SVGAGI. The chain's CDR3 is CASSNQDRAPEAFF. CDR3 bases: TGTGCCAGCAGCAATCAGGACAGGGCTCCTGAAGCTTTCTTT.

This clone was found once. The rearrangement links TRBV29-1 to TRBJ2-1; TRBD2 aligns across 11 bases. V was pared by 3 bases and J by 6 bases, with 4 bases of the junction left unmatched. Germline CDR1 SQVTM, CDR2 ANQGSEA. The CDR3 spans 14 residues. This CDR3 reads CSVEIAGGSNEQFF. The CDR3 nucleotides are TGCAGCGTTGAGATAGCGGGAGGGAGCAATGAGCAGTTCTTC.

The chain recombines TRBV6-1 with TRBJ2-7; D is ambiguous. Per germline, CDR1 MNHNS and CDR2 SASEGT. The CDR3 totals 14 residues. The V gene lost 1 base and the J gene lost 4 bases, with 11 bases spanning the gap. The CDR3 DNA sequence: TGTGCCAGCAGTGAAGGTCCAGGCGCATACGAGCAGTACTTC. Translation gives CASSEGPGAYEQYF.

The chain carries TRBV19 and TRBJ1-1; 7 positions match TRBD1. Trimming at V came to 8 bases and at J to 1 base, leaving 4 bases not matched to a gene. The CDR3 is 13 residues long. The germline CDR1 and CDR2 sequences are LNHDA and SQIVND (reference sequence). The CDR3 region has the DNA TGTGCCAGTCTGCACAGGGGGAACACTGAAGCTTTCTTT. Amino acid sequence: CASLHRGNTEAFF.

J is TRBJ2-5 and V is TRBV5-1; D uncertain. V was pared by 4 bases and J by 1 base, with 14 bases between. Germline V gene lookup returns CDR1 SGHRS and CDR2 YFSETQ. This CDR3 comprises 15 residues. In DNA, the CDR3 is TGCGCCAGCAGCGCACATGGTGACTTCCAAGAGACCCAGTACTTC. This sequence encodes CASSAHGDFQETQYF.

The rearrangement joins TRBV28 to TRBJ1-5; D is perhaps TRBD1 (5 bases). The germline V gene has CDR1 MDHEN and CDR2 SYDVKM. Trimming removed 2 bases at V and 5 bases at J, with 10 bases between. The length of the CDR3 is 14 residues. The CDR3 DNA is TGTGCCAGCAGTTTAGGGCAGGGCCATCAGCCCCAGCATTTT. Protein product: CASSLGQGHQPQHF.

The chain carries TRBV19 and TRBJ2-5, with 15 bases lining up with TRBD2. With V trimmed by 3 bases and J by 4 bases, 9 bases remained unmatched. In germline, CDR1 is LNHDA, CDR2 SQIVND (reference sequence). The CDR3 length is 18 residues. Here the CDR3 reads CASSISTPGLAGGETQYF. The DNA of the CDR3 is TGTGCCAGTAGTATTTCCACTCCGGGACTAGCGGGAGGAGAGACCCAGTACTTC.

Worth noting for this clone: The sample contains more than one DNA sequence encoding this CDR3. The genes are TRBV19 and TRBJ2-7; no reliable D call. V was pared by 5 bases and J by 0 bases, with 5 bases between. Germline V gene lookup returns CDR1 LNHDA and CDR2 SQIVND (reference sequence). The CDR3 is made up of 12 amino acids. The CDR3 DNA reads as TGTGCCAGTAGTTCGGGCTCCTACGAGCAGTACTTC. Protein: CASSSGSYEQYF.

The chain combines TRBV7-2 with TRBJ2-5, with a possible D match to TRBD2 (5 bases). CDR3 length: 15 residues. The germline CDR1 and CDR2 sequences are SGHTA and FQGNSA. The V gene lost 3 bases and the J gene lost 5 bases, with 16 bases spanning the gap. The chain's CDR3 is CASSLDGIMWETQYF. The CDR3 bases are TGTGCCAGCAGCTTGGACGGGATAATGTGGGAGACCCAGTACTTC.

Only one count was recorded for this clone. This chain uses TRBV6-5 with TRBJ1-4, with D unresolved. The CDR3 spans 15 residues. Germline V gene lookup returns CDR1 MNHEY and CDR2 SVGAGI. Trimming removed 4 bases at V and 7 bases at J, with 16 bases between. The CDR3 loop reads CASSFFPESPEKLFF. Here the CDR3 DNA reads TGTGCCAGCAGTTTTTTCCCGGAGAGCCCTGAAAAACTGTTTTTT.

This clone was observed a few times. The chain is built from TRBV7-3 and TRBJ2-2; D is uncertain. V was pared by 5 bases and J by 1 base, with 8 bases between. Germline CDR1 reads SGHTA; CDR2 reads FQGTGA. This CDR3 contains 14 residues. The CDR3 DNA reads TGTGCCAGCAGCCTCGACTGGAACACCGGGGAGCTGTTTTTT. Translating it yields CASSLDWNTGELFF.

DNA of the CDR3: TGTGCCAGCAGCTCCTACAGGGCCCCGTATTACGAGCAGTACTTC. Its protein product is CASSSYRAPYYEQYF. The chain is built from TRBV7-3 and TRBJ2-7; perhaps TRBD1 as D (6 bases). This CDR3 has 15 residues. V gave up 4 bases and J gave up 4 bases, with 17 bases separating them. CDR1 is SGHTA and CDR2 is FQGTGA in the germline V gene.

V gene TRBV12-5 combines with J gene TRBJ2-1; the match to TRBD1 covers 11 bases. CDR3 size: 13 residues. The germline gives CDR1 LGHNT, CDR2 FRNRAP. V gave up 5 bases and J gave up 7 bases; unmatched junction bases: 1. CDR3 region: CASGGQGANEQFF. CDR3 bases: TGTGCTAGTGGTGGACAGGGGGCAAATGAGCAGTTCTTC.

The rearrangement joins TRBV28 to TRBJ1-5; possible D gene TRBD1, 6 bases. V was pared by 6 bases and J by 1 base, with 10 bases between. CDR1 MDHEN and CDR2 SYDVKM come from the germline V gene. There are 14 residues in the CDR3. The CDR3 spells CASRNRESNQPQHF. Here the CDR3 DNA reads TGTGCCAGCAGGAACAGGGAAAGCAATCAGCCCCAGCATTTT. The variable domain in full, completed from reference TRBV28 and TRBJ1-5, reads DVKVTQSSRYLVKRTGEKVFLECVQDMDHENMFWYRQDPGLGLRLIYFSYDVKMKEKGDIPEGYSVSREKKERFSLILESASTNQTSMYLCASRNRESNQPQHFGDGTRLSIL.

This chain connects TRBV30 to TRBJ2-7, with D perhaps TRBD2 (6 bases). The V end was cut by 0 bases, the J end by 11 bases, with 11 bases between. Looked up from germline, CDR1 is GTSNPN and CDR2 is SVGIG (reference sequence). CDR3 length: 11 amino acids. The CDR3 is CAWSVGTSEYF. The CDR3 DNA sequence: TGTGCCTGGAGTGTGGGGACTTCGGAGTACTTC.

CDR3 bases: TGCGCCAGCAGCCAGGCTTACGAGCAGTACTTC. Residues: CASSQAYEQYF. The rearrangement joins TRBV4-1 to TRBJ2-7; D gene ambiguous. Germline V lookup: CDR1 MGHRA, CDR2 YSYEKL. V gave up 3 bases and J gave up 4 bases, with 4 bases separating them. This CDR3 contains 11 residues.

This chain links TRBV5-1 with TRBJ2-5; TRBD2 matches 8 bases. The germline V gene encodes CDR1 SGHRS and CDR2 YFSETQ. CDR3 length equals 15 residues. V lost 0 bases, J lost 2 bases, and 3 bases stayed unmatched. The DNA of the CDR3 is TGCGCCAGCAGCTTGGCAGCGGGAGCACAAGAGACCCAGTACTTC. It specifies CASSLAAGAQETQYF.

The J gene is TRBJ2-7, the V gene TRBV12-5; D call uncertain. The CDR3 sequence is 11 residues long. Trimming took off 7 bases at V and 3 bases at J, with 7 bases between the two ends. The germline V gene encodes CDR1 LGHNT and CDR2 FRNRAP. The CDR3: CASALFYEQYF. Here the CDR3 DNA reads TGTGCTAGTGCCCTATTCTACGAGCAGTACTTC.

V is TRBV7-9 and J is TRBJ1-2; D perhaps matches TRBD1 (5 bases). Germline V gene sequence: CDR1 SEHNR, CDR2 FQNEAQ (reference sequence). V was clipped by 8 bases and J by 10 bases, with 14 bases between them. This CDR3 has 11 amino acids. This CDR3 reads CASRRTNLYTF. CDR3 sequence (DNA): TGTGCCAGCCGAAGGACAAACCTCTACACCTTC.

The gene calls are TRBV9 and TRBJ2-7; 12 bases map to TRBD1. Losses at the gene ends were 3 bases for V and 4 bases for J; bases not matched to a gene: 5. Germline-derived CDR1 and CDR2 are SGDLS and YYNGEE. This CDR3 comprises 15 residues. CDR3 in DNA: TGTGCCAGCAGCGCCGGGACAGGGGGCAAATACGAGCAGTACTTC. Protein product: CASSAGTGGKYEQYF.